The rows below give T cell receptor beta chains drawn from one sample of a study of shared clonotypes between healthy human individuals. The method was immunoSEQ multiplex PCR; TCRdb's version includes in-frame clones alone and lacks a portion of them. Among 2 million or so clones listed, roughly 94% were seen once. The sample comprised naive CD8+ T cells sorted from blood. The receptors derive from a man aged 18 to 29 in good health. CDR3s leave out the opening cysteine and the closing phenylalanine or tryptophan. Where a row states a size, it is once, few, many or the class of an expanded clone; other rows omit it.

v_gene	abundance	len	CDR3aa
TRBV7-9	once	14	ASSLSSNPTNYGYT
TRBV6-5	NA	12	ASSYSMLNTEAF
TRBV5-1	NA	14	ASSWTPTGANNEQF
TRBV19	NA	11	ASSSRYGYEQY
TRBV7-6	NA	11	ASSSLLAGELY
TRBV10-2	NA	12	ASSEHRTQDTQY
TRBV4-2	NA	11	ASSPLAGETQY
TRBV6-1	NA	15	ASSESRAYRGINEQF
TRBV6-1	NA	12	ASRLSLFDEKLF
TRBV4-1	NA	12	ASSQKQGAQPQH
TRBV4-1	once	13	ASSQFLGPNYGYT